The 28 T cell receptor beta chains reported below all come from one sample, sequenced in a study of shared clonotypes between healthy human individuals. Assay: immunoSEQ multiplex PCR; the TCRdb copy retains only in-frame clones and omits some. The sample records a few hundred thousand clones, 74% being singletons. Sequences were obtained from memory CD4+ T cells sorted from blood. Subset given: CD45RA-negative fraction. The receptors come from a man aged 30 to 39 in good health.

Details on this clone: Other DNA sequences in this specimen translate into the identical CDR3. This chain uses TRBV9 with TRBJ2-3, with a weak D call TRBD1 (6 bases). The CDR3 sequence is 15 residues long. With 0 bases removed from V and 3 bases from J, the gap between germline ends came to 11 bases. Looked up from germline, CDR1 is SGDLS and CDR2 is YYNGEE. For the CDR3, the DNA is TGTGCCAGCAGCGTAGTTGGGGGCCGGACAGATACGCAGTATTTT. Translated: CASSVVGGRTDTQYF.

This clone occurred once. This chain links TRBV5-5 with TRBJ2-5; 11 positions agree with TRBD2. V was clipped by 4 bases and J by 2 bases; unmatched bases: 7. Germline V gene sequence: CDR1 SGHKS, CDR2 YYEKEE (reference sequence). CDR3 length: 16 amino acids. The CDR3 nucleotides read TGTGCCAGCAGCAGAGGGACTAGCGGAGAACAAGAGACCCAGTACTTC. The encoded protein is CASSRGTSGEQETQYF.

J is TRBJ2-3 and V is TRBV6-5; 7 positions agree with TRBD1. Germline V gives CDR1 MNHEY, CDR2 SVGAGI. The ends lost 5 bases at V and 4 bases at J; junction bases unmatched: 6. This CDR3 is 14 amino acids long. The CDR3: CASSRSTGADTQYF. The CDR3 region has the DNA TGTGCCAGCAGTCGATCAACAGGGGCAGATACGCAGTATTTT.

This chain uses TRBV6-1 with TRBJ2-1, with TRBD1 identical over 7 bases. J was trimmed by 2 bases and V by 6 bases; bases with no gene match: 7. The CDR3 length is 15 residues. CDR1 is MNHNS and CDR2 is SASEGT in the germline V gene. The chain's CDR3 is CASSPAQGAYNEQFF. CDR3 nucleotides: TGTGCCAGCAGCCCGGCGCAGGGGGCCTACAATGAGCAGTTCTTC.

V is TRBV11-3 and J is TRBJ2-5; no clear D. Between the trimmed V and J ends, which lost 4 bases and 5 bases, there was a span of 17 bases. The V gene's germline CDR1 is SGHNT and CDR2 YENEEA. The CDR3 is 15 residues long. As DNA, the CDR3 is TGTGCCAGCAGCTCCCGACTGGAATCCGAGGAGACCCAGTACTTC. This translates into CASSSRLESEETQYF.

The chain has TRBV7-9 and TRBJ1-2; D unclear. V was shortened by 1 base and J by 0 bases, with 12 bases between the two germline ends. This CDR3 comprises 16 residues. Germline CDR1 reads SEHNR; CDR2 reads FQNEAQ (reference sequence). The DNA for the CDR3 is TGTGCCAGCAGCTTAGACAGCGACCGCCCTAACTATGGCTACACCTTC. This gives the protein CASSLDSDRPNYGYTF. Complete variable domain (other parts from reference TRBV7-9 and TRBJ1-2): DTGVSQNPRHKITKRGQNVTFRCDPISEHNRLYWYRQTLGQGPEFLTYFQNEAQLEKSRLLSDRFSAERPKGSFSTLEIQRTEQGDSAMYLCASSLDSDRPNYGYTFGSGTRLTVV.

V usage is TRBV7-6 and J usage is TRBJ2-7; TRBD2 matches at 7 bases. The CDR3 totals 15 residues. After removal of 3 bases from V and 1 base from J, the junction contained 6 bases not matched to a gene. The germline gives CDR1 SGHVS, CDR2 FNYEAQ. As DNA, the CDR3 is TGTGCCAGCAGCTTTGTGGCTAGCGGATCCTACGAGCAGTACTTC. It specifies CASSFVASGSYEQYF.

The chain links TRBV18 to TRBJ2-5; TRBD2 is a possible D gene (5 bases). From germline, CDR1 is KGHSH and CDR2 LQKENI. The CDR3 contains 15 residues. The V end was cut by 3 bases, the J end by 2 bases, with 13 bases between. The CDR3 DNA sequence: TGTGCCAGCTCACCGGAAGGACTGCGACAAGAGACCCAGTACTTC. Protein product: CASSPEGLRQETQYF.

The rearrangement joins TRBV4-3 to TRBJ2-4; perhaps TRBD1 as D (5 bases). Trimming shortened V by 4 bases and J by 0 bases, and 7 bases separated the two germline ends. This CDR3 is 14 amino acids long. Germline CDR1 is LGHNA and CDR2 is YSLEER. The DNA for the CDR3 is TGCGCCAGCAGCCCGACAGTAGCCAAAAACATTCAGTACTTC. The encoded protein is CASSPTVAKNIQYF.

This clone was seen only a few times. V is TRBV9 and J is TRBJ2-7; the D is unclear. The CDR3 has 14 residues. Germline V lookup: CDR1 SGDLS, CDR2 YYNGEE. Trimming left V 0 bases short and J 1 base short, with 8 bases between. The CDR3 is CASSVGVESYEQYF. The CDR3 nucleotides are TGTGCCAGCAGCGTAGGTGTAGAATCCTACGAGCAGTACTTC. Together with reference TRBV9 and TRBJ2-7, the CDR3 gives the full variable domain: DSGVTQTPKHLITATGQRVTLRCSPRSGDLSVYWYQQSLDQGLQFLIQYYNGEERAKGNILERFSAQQFPDLHSELNLSSLELGDSALYFCASSVGVESYEQYFGPGTRLTVT.

The V call is TRBV2, the J call TRBJ1-2; TRBD1 might be the D (5 bases). The germline gives CDR1 SNHLY, CDR2 FYNNEI. V lost 0 bases, J lost 8 bases, and 13 bases lay in between. The CDR3 consists of 14 residues. CDR3 DNA sequence: TGTGCCAGCAGTGAAGCGCCCGGGGGTGAAGGCTACACCTTC. Protein product: CASSEAPGGEGYTF. The complete variable domain, with remaining parts taken from reference TRBV2 and TRBJ1-2, reads EPEVTQTPSHQVTQMGQEVILRCVPISNHLYFYWYRQILGQKVEFLVSFYNNEISEKSEIFDDQFSVERPDGSNFTLKIRSTKLEDSAMYFCASSEAPGGEGYTFGSGTRLTVV.

This clone showed up many times. CDR3 in amino acids: CASSYLSGAPGELFF. The CDR3, as DNA: TGCGCCAGCAGCTACCTGTCGGGGGCGCCCGGGGAGCTGTTTTTT. This chain joins TRBV4-3 and TRBJ2-2; D may match TRBD1 or TRBD2 (6 bases each). This CDR3 contains 15 residues. CDR1 and CDR2 from the germline V gene are LGHNA and YSLEER. Trimming stripped 5 bases from V and 6 bases from J, with 16 bases between.

This clone was counted only a few times. The V call is TRBV5-1, the J call TRBJ2-2; 9 bases map to TRBD2. This CDR3 contains 15 residues. Germline V gene lookup returns CDR1 SGHRS and CDR2 YFSETQ. With V trimmed by 3 bases and J by 5 bases, 5 bases remained unmatched. This CDR3 reads CASSSGTSRTGELFF. The CDR3, as DNA: TGCGCCAGCAGCTCGGGGACTAGCAGGACCGGGGAGCTGTTTTTT.

The CDR3 loop is CASSPRGKGGVRTEAFF. The CDR3 region has the DNA TGTGCCAGCTCACCGAGGGGAAAAGGGGGTGTGAGGACTGAAGCTTTCTTT. V is TRBV18 and J is TRBJ1-1; TRBD1 might be the D (6 bases). CDR1 and CDR2 from the germline V gene are KGHSH and LQKENI. This CDR3 is 17 amino acids long. Trimming shortened V by 3 bases and J by 5 bases, and 22 bases separated the two germline ends.

This clone came up a few times. The chain has TRBV28 and TRBJ1-2; D uncertain. The V and J ends lost 5 bases and 1 base respectively, with 8 bases between them. CDR3 length: 13 amino acids. CDR1 is MDHEN, CDR2 SYDVKM, per germline. The CDR3 here is CASSPTHNYGYTF. The CDR3 DNA reads TGTGCCAGCAGTCCCACCCATAACTATGGCTACACCTTC.

A word on this clone: It is unclear where the CDR3 begins or ends on the DNA, so no DNA is shown, and the CDR3 is as TCRdb lists it. This chain links TRBV1 with TRBJ2-1; the table's TRBD2 call for D was not verified on the DNA. TRBV1 counts as a pseudogene. The CDR3 spans 19 amino acids, including both terminal residues. The CDR3 loop is CTSSQRVGTGTKPLGEQFF.

The chain uses TRBV14 and TRBJ2-7, with D perhaps TRBD1 (7 bases). CDR3 length: 17 amino acids. V lost 1 base, J lost 2 bases, and 18 bases lay in between. The germline V gene encodes CDR1 SGHDN and CDR2 FVKESK. The CDR3 protein is CASSQVNSGGYPYEQYF. CDR3 DNA sequence: TGTGCCAGCAGCCAAGTTAATTCAGGGGGGTATCCCTACGAGCAGTACTTC.

This clone was observed a few times. The chain links TRBV5-1 to TRBJ2-1; 12 positions match TRBD2. This CDR3 is 19 amino acids long. Germline CDR1 SGHRS, CDR2 YFSETQ. J lost 1 base, V lost 4 bases, and 12 bases had no gene match. The CDR3 region has the DNA TGCGCCAGCAGCACGGGACTAGCGGGCGGGCCCCAATCCTACAATGAGCAGTTCTTC. Its protein product is CASSTGLAGGPQSYNEQFF.

This chain connects TRBV7-8 to TRBJ2-7, with TRBD1 matching 7 bases. CDR1 SGHVS and CDR2 FQNEAQ come from the germline V gene. The ends lost 5 bases at V and 2 bases at J; junction bases unmatched: 6. The CDR3 spans 14 residues. The CDR3 here is CASSPPDRPYEQYF. DNA for the CDR3: TGTGCCAGCAGCCCGCCGGACAGGCCCTACGAGCAGTACTTC.

The chain has TRBV7-3 and TRBJ2-4; TRBD2 is a possible D gene (5 bases). From germline, CDR1 is SGHTA and CDR2 FQGTGA. The V end lost 1 base, the J end lost 1 base, and 8 bases lay between the germline ends. CDR3 length: 15 amino acids. CDR3 amino acids: CASSLNSGAKNIQYF. CDR3 bases: TGTGCCAGCAGCTTAAACTCGGGGGCCAAAAACATTCAGTACTTC.

On this clone itself: Within the sample, other DNA sequences also encode this same CDR3. The chain combines TRBV18 with TRBJ2-5; tentatively, D is TRBD1 (6 bases). Germline CDR1 is KGHSH and CDR2 is LQKENI. Trimming stripped 2 bases from V and 1 base from J, with 8 bases between. The CDR3 is 14 amino acids. The CDR3 protein is CASSPGTFQETQYF. CDR3 nucleotide sequence: TGTGCCAGCTCACCAGGGACATTCCAAGAGACCCAGTACTTC.

V is TRBV9 and J is TRBJ2-5; possibly TRBD1 for D (5 bases). This CDR3 region has 14 residues. V lost 4 bases, J lost 4 bases, and 14 bases lay in between. In germline, CDR1 is SGDLS, CDR2 YYNGEE. The CDR3 bases are TGTGCCAGCAGCCATGGGGCCAATGGAGAGACCCAGTACTTC. This sequence encodes CASSHGANGETQYF.

The rearrangement joins TRBV18 to TRBJ2-5; D is unresolved. The CDR3 contains 15 residues. The germline V and J ends were trimmed by 5 bases and 1 base, with 14 bases remaining between them. Germline loops: CDR1 KGHSH, CDR2 LQKENI. DNA of the CDR3: TGTGCCAGCTCAATATTCCCACAATCCCAAGAGACCCAGTACTTC. It specifies CASSIFPQSQETQYF.

The chain is built from TRBV7-6 and TRBJ2-2; D call uncertain. Trimming took off 2 bases at V and 4 bases at J, with 8 bases between the two ends. The CDR3 consists of 14 residues. Germline V gene data show CDR1 as SGHVS and CDR2 as FNYEAQ. Written as DNA, the CDR3 is TGTGCCAGCAGCTTAAACAGCTTCACCGGGGAGCTGTTTTTT. Its protein product is CASSLNSFTGELFF.

The CDR3 is CASSANPGRKNTEAFF. CDR3 nucleotides: TGTGCCAGCAGCGCCAACCCGGGACGAAAGAACACTGAAGCTTTCTTT. The rearrangement links TRBV9 to TRBJ1-1; tentative D call: TRBD1 (5 bases). V lost 3 bases, J lost 1 base, and 16 bases lay in between. CDR1 SGDLS and CDR2 YYNGEE come from the germline V gene. This CDR3 is 16 amino acids long.

The CDR3 spells CASSETGDTEAFF. The CDR3 DNA is TGTGCCAGCAGTGAAACAGGGGATACTGAAGCTTTCTTT. V gene TRBV6-1 combines with J gene TRBJ1-1, with 7 positions matching TRBD1. Germline CDR1 and CDR2: MNHNS and SASEGT. The V segment lost 2 bases and the J segment 5 bases; nucleotides outside the gene matches: 2. The CDR3 loop spans 13 amino acids.

This chain joins TRBV5-6 and TRBJ1-6, with D tentatively TRBD1 (5 bases). The CDR3 sequence is 13 residues long. The germline V gene has CDR1 SGHDT and CDR2 YYEEEE. The V gene lost 2 bases and the J gene lost 16 bases, with 16 bases spanning the gap. CDR3 protein: CASSFYPGRGLHF. CDR3 coding DNA: TGTGCCAGCAGCTTTTACCCGGGACGGGGACTCCACTTT.

The V gene is TRBV4-2, the J gene TRBJ2-7; D is unresolved. This CDR3 is built from 14 residues. Germline lookup yields CDR1 LGHNA and CDR2 YNFKEQ. Trimming left V 4 bases short and J 0 bases short, with 10 bases between. CDR3 in amino acids: CASSREVSSYEQYF. For the CDR3, the DNA is TGTGCCAGCAGCCGAGAAGTTAGCTCCTACGAGCAGTACTTC.